This TCR beta chain was obtained from a study of blood T cell repertoires in COVID-19 (dated by TCRdb to 2020 to 2021). Describing the broader study: Samples from collaborators originated in the United States, Italy and Spain and spanned both the acute and convalescent phases of COVID-19. The prospective study material was composed of cDNA or gDNA derived from T cells, B-cell-depleted T cells, or PBMCs. Deeply sampled blood TCRbeta repertoires from subjects exposed to, actively infected with, or recovered from COVID-19 were included in the dataset. The repertoires were released in a freely available public database meant as a resource for research on the immune response to SARS-CoV-2. The samples were drawn from two sources: the first 160 participants of the ongoing ImmuneRACE study, and 1,000 to 1,500 subjects contributed by 6 global collaborators. The sample metadata nearly always contained a de-identified subject ID, COVID-19 status, age in years and sex. Where available, HLA class I and class II types were taken from metadata supplied by the sample provider and were not determined by assay-based typing. Broad study findings and their caveats: The quantity of clinical and demographic metadata differed by source and by participant and was supplied without curation.

This clone appeared a single time. Which antigen it targets is not known. Base qualities are not provided; no much larger clone lies one nucleotide away. One collaborating source in Seattle enrolled patients during active infection and followed them longitudinally through the course of disease. Collaborating institutions collected whole blood in K2EDTA tubes following their own protocols. For TCRbeta analysis, collaborators shipped samples as frozen whole blood, isolated PBMCs, or DNA extracted from either of those sample types. Clipping removes 6 bases from V and 5 bases from J, with 17 as the unmatched junction base count. The CDR3 runs 18 amino acids, cysteine and phenylalanine included. Just CDR3 DNA is preserved here, 54 bases in frame from base 1. The germline V gene gives CDR1 as KGHSH and CDR2 as LQKENI. TCRbeta CDR3 regions were amplified from genomic DNA using the immunoSEQ Assay, a bias-controlled multiplex PCR. The source study handled its data this way. Within the assay, amplification of reference gene primers was used to estimate how many nucleated cells each sample contained. To quantify the absolute abundance of each unique TCRbeta CDR3 rearrangement, sequence reads were collapsed and filtered. Productive Simpson clonality was computed per sample as the square root of Simpson's diversity index over productive rearrangements. Sourced from immuneACCESS, this table was stored by TCRdb with only in-frame sequences that have V and J called. A share of the clones is absent; for the studies checked, an unresolved V gene accounts for under half, and the remainder has no known explanation. V and J calls and clone size are those listed in that table; D and trimming were worked out from the DNA. In this sample the table shows 250,000 to 350,000 clones, approximately 85% of which occur a single time. The ten largest clones take up 0.85% to 0.9% of the sample.

The rearranged chain carries TRBV18 and TRBJ2-7; TRBD1 fits 12 bases in the junction. Sequencing was done on a sample of peripheral blood. This clonotype was sampled from a human donor with COVID-19, enrolled during active disease. The donor label of this sample is uncertain. The DNA reads as follows: TGTGCCAGCTCCCCTGGGACAGGGGGCGCCGGCGGGAGAAACGAGCAGTACTTC. This translates into CASSPGTGGAGGRNEQYF.